The T cell receptor (beta chain) under discussion was sequenced for a study of early T cells in non-severe SARS-CoV-2 infection. Individual cDNA molecules carried attached unique molecular identifiers. In TCRdb, the 5' RACE reads were re-called with MiXCR into one record per CDR3 protein. The sample has roughly 32,000 distinct CDR3 sequences, about 10% seen once. Germline V gene lookup returns CDR1 DFQATT and CDR2 SNEGSKA (reference sequence). V lost 6 bases to trimming and J lost 0 bases; unmatched junction nucleotides: 25. The CDR3 contains 20 residues. The sample consisted of whole blood. This TCR derives from an adult who was a healthcare worker with PCR-confirmed SARS-CoV-2 infection or an uninfected control (not recorded which). The chain uses TRBV20-1 and TRBJ1-1; 7 bases fit TRBD1. The CDR3 DNA sequence: TGCAGTGCAAGACGACCGATCAGATGGACAGGTCTTCAACTGAACACTGAAGCTTTCTTT. Amino acids: CSARRPIRWTGLQLNTEAFF.